A selection of T cell receptor beta chains follows, all from one sample in a study of CD8 T cells in Susac syndrome. TCRdb reprocessed the immunoSEQ multiplex PCR reads with MiXCR, giving one entry per CDR3 protein. The sample contains more than 150,000 distinct CDR3 sequences, approximately 96% of which appear only once. The specimen was CD4+ T cells from PBMCs. The receptors here all came from a human donor in good health. Both conserved end residues are part of each CDR3. The order of the fields is J gene, clone size, D gene, V gene, CDR3 protein, CDR3 DNA. D genes are given only for firm matches. Clone size is given for some rows only: seen once, a few or many times, or a class if the clone is expanded.

j_call: TRBJ2-2; clone_size: .; d_call: .; v_call: TRBV4-1; cdr3_aa: CASSLTGQNTGELFF; cdr3_nt: TGCGCCAGCAGCCTAACGGGCCAGAACACCGGGGAGCTGTTTTTT
j_call: TRBJ2-5; clone_size: .; d_call: TRBD2; v_call: TRBV7-2; cdr3_aa: CASSSWGGQETQYF; cdr3_nt: TGTGCCAGCAGCTCGTGGGGGGGCCAAGAGACCCAGTACTTC
j_call: TRBJ1-5; clone_size: .; d_call: .; v_call: TRBV28; cdr3_aa: CASTRGWQPQHF; cdr3_nt: TGTGCCAGCACCCGAGGATGGCAGCCCCAGCATTTT
j_call: TRBJ1-5; clone_size: .; d_call: .; v_call: TRBV20-1; cdr3_aa: CSARRTDSNQPQHF; cdr3_nt: TGCAGTGCACGCAGGACAGATAGCAATCAGCCCCAGCATTTT
j_call: TRBJ2-1; clone_size: once; d_call: TRBD1; v_call: TRBV9; cdr3_aa: CASSVEGTGRHEQFF; cdr3_nt: TGTGCCAGCAGCGTAGAGGGGACAGGGAGACATGAGCAGTTCTTC
j_call: TRBJ1-1; clone_size: .; d_call: .; v_call: TRBV5-6; cdr3_aa: CASSLNRRNTEAFF; cdr3_nt: TGTGCCAGCAGCTTGAACAGGAGGAACACTGAAGCTTTCTTT
j_call: TRBJ2-5; clone_size: .; d_call: TRBD1; v_call: TRBV14; cdr3_aa: CASSQLQGLQKETQYF; cdr3_nt: TGTGCCAGCAGCCAATTACAGGGGCTCCAGAAAGAGACCCAGTACTTC
j_call: TRBJ1-4; clone_size: .; d_call: .; v_call: TRBV4-3; cdr3_aa: CASSQLSTNEKLFF; cdr3_nt: TGCGCCAGCAGCCAACTGAGTACTAATGAAAAACTGTTTTTT
j_call: TRBJ2-3; clone_size: .; d_call: TRBD2; v_call: TRBV20-1; cdr3_aa: CSASPSAGGADTQYF; cdr3_nt: TGCAGTGCTTCTCCCTCAGCGGGGGGCGCAGATACGCAGTATTTT
j_call: TRBJ2-1; clone_size: .; d_call: TRBD1; v_call: TRBV5-1; cdr3_aa: CASSDRGADNEQFF; cdr3_nt: TGCGCCAGCAGCGACAGGGGAGCTGACAATGAGCAGTTCTTC